The entry that follows covers one T cell receptor (beta chain) sequence. Its antigen remains unidentified. CDR3 size: 15 residues. The V gene lost 7 bases and the J gene lost 3 bases, with 18 bases spanning the gap. Via MiXCR, TCRdb re-called the RT-PCR reads, giving one row per CDR3 protein. This table holds 500,000 or so distinct CDR3 sequences, approximately 15% found once. This record comes from a study of response to subunit inactivated influenza vaccine. Findings and caveats of the study: The authors put forward the suggestion that each seasonal influenza vaccination may bring in only a limited number of new T cells.

The sequence was collected from a man aged 50-75 years who received an inactivated influenza vaccine. This chain uses TRBV12-3 or TRBV12-4 with TRBJ1-2; D perhaps matches TRBD1 (5 bases). Sequenced material: CD4+ T cells sorted from PBMCs, taken less than 25 months after vaccination. Written as DNA, the CDR3 is TGTGCCAGCAAAACGAACCGGGACCCCTACTATGGCTACACCTTC. Protein product: CASKTNRDPYYGYTF.